This TCR beta chain comes out of a study of naive and memory T cell subsets. The germline gives CDR1 SGHNT, CDR2 YENEEA. The CDR3 extends over 13 amino acids. The V gene end was trimmed by 11 bases and the J gene end by 2 bases; junction bases not matched to a gene: 6. CD4+ T cell IFNgamma after overnight CMV lysate exposure gave donor CMV status. Cells stained for CD3, CD4, CD8, CD45RA and CD27 were sorted into four subsets. Note on this clonotype: What it recognizes is unknown.

Study-wide results and caveats: Possibly reflecting memory cells re-expressing CD45RA, a few larger clonotypes occurred in naive repertoires, especially CD8. In naive cells, over 95% of TCR sequences were seen only once. Clonotypes here are unpaired alpha or beta chain sequences.

An equimolar mix of two oligonucleotides served as the beta constant-region primer for TRBC1 and TRBC2. Ligated cDNA was amplified by four rounds of PCR with nested alpha and beta constant-region primers and SP2. TCRdb analysed the UMI-ligation and nested PCR reads with MiXCR anew, one entry per CDR3 protein. This sample has around 140,000 distinct CDR3 sequences, with approximately 21% found just once. The receptor was derived from a human donor in good health. The V and J genes are TRBV11-3 and TRBJ2-3, with 8 bases lining up with TRBD1. Material for sequencing was naive CD8+ T cells from blood. The CDR3 coding sequence is TGTGCCGGACCGGGACAGGCCACAGATACGCAGTATTTT. As protein: CAGPGQATDTQYF.